Below are 27 T cell receptor beta chains sequenced from a single sample in a study of blood T cell repertoires in COVID-19. Sequenced by immunoSEQ multiplex PCR; TCRdb stores in-frame clones only, minus some. The sample includes around 200,000 clones, roughly 80% of them seen just once. The specimen sequenced was peripheral blood. These receptors originate from a woman aged 45-60 years with acute or convalescent COVID-19.

This sequence joins TRBV24-1 and TRBJ2-2, with 9 bases lining up with TRBD1. The CDR3 is 15 residues long. Germline loops: CDR1 KGHDR, CDR2 SFDVKD. With 7 bases clipped from V and 0 bases from J, the junction kept 2 bases outside the gene matches. CDR3 bases: TGTGCCACCAGCAGACAGGGGGCGAACACCGGGGAGCTGTTTTTT. Translated, it gives CATSRQGANTGELFF.

The sample holds a few counts of this clone. V gene TRBV2 combines with J gene TRBJ1-2; 8 nucleotides agree with TRBD1. Trimming cost V 6 bases and J 6 bases; bases outside gene matches: 9. This CDR3 has 14 amino acids. Per germline, CDR1 SNHLY and CDR2 FYNNEI. The CDR3 sequence: CASRGVMTGDGYTF. CDR3 nucleotide sequence: TGTGCCAGCAGGGGAGTCATGACAGGGGATGGCTACACCTTC.

As regards this clone: One end of the junction is discordant with germline, which a read error may explain. The CDR3 protein is CASKPGQGVIRGYF. As DNA, the CDR3 is TGTGCCAGCAAACCGGGACAGGGGGTAATTAGGGGTTACTTC. V is TRBV6-5 and J is TRBJ1-2; 11 bases are a match to TRBD1. The CDR3 sequence is 14 residues long. Germline CDR1 MNHEY, CDR2 SVGAGI.

The chain recombines TRBV5-4 with TRBJ2-2, with 9 bases fitting TRBD2. The CDR3 is made up of 15 amino acids. Germline trimming cut 0 bases from V and 4 bases from J; bases unmatched to any gene: 1. CDR1 SGHNT and CDR2 YYREEE come from the germline V gene (reference sequence). Here the CDR3 DNA reads TGTGCCAGCAGCTTGGGACTAGCGGCCACCGGGGAGCTGTTTTTT. Amino acids: CASSLGLAATGELFF. Supplemented by reference TRBV5-4 and TRBJ2-2, the full variable domain reads ETGVTQSPTHLIKTRGQQVTLRCSSQSGHNTVSWYQQALGQGPQFIFQYYREEENGRGNFPPRFSGLQFPNYSSELNVNALELDDSALYLCASSLGLAATGELFFGEGSRLTVL.

This sequence joins TRBV10-3 and TRBJ1-1, with D possibly being TRBD1 (5 bases). Trimming removed 3 bases at V and 4 bases at J, with 9 bases between. The CDR3 consists of 13 residues. CDR1 and CDR2 (germline): ENHRY, SYGVKD. Here the CDR3 reads CAISDQGSTEAFF. DNA of the CDR3: TGTGCCATCAGTGATCAGGGAAGCACTGAAGCTTTCTTT.

This clone was detected only once. V gene TRBV5-8 combines with J gene TRBJ1-1; D gene uncertain. The V gene's germline CDR1 is SGHTS and CDR2 YDEGEE. V lost 4 bases, J lost 1 base, and 17 bases lay in between. The CDR3 loop spans 16 amino acids. The CDR3 is CASSTREGVGNTEAFF. The DNA of the CDR3 is TGTGCCAGCAGCACTCGAGAGGGAGTAGGGAACACTGAAGCTTTCTTT. The full variable domain, its missing parts supplied by reference TRBV5-8 and TRBJ1-1, is EAGVTQSPTHLIKTRGQQATLRCSPISGHTSVYWYQQALGLGLQFLLWYDEGEERNRGNFPPRFSGRQFPNYSSELNVNALELEDSALYLCASSTREGVGNTEAFFGQGTRLTVV.

The chain couples TRBV7-2 to TRBJ2-3, with D tentatively TRBD1 (6 bases). Germline V gene lookup returns CDR1 SGHTA and CDR2 FQGNSA. Trimming took 5 bases from V and 1 from J, leaving 10 bases between them. CDR3 length equals 14 residues. The CDR3 spells CASSGQTGTDTQYF. The CDR3 region has the DNA TGTGCCAGCAGCGGACAGACTGGCACAGATACGCAGTATTTT.

This clone was detected once. The rearrangement joins TRBV3-1 (or the pseudogene TRBV3-2) to TRBJ1-6, with TRBD1 matching over 9 bases. Germline trimming cut 1 base from V and 1 base from J; bases unmatched to any gene: 2. The germline CDR1 and CDR2 sequences are LGHDT and YNNKEL (reference sequence). The CDR3 spans 17 residues. CDR3 sequence: CASSQGDRASYNSPLHF. In nucleotides, the CDR3 is TGTGCCAGCAGCCAAGGGGACAGGGCTTCCTATAATTCACCCCTCCACTTT.

This chain connects TRBV19 to TRBJ2-3; 8 nucleotides match TRBD1. The germline CDR1 and CDR2 sequences are LNHDA and SQIVND (reference sequence). There are 16 residues in the CDR3. V lost 7 bases and J lost 1; bases outside the gene matches: 10. The CDR3 DNA follows: TGTGCCAGTACTTTGAGACAGGGGAGAGGCACAGATACGCAGTATTTT. Its protein is CASTLRQGRGTDTQYF.

V usage is TRBV15 and J usage is TRBJ2-7; 11 bases are shared with TRBD2. This CDR3 is built from 15 residues. J lost 4 bases, V lost 1 base, and 3 bases had no gene match. CDR1 is LNHNV and CDR2 is YYDKDF in the germline V gene (reference sequence). The CDR3 DNA reads as TGTGCCACCAGCAGAGGACTAGCGGGACTTTACGAGCAGTACTTC. This translates into CATSRGLAGLYEQYF. The full variable domain, its missing parts supplied by reference TRBV15 and TRBJ2-7, is DAMVIQNPRYQVTQFGKPVTLSCSQTLNHNVMYWYQQKSSQAPKLLFHYYDKDFNNEADTPDNFQSRRPNTSFCFLDIRSPGLGDTAMYLCATSRGLAGLYEQYFGPGTRLTVT.

The CDR3 sequence: CASSQTPTGVRVHNEQFF. The CDR3 DNA follows: TGTGCCAGCAGTCAAACCCCCACTGGGGTGCGGGTCCACAATGAGCAGTTCTTC. The V call is TRBV6-2 or TRBV6-3, the J call TRBJ2-1; a possible D gene is TRBD2 (5 bases). The V gene's germline CDR1 is MNHEY and CDR2 SVGEGT. The CDR3 loop spans 18 amino acids. V was cut by 5 bases and J by 5 bases, with 25 bases left in between.

The V and J genes are TRBV11-3 and TRBJ2-3; maybe TRBD2 (6 bases). The CDR3 contains 16 residues. The V gene lost 4 bases and the J gene lost 4 bases, with 18 bases spanning the gap. Germline V lookup: CDR1 SGHNT, CDR2 YENEEA. The CDR3 coding sequence is TGTGCCAGCAGCTCGGGCGTCGGGAGTGTAGCAGATACGCAGTATTTT. As protein: CASSSGVGSVADTQYF.

The V gene is TRBV6-2 or TRBV6-3, the J gene TRBJ1-2; TRBD1 matches 10 bases. The CDR3 is 17 residues long. After removal of 2 bases from V and 0 bases from J, the junction contained 6 bases not matched to a gene. The germline CDR1 and CDR2 sequences are MNHEY and SVGEGT. The CDR3 reads CASSYPRTGGTNYGYTF. The CDR3 bases are TGTGCCAGCAGTTACCCCCGGACAGGGGGTACTAACTATGGCTACACCTTC.

The gene calls are TRBV5-4 and TRBJ2-7; TRBD2 might be the D (5 bases). The CDR3 covers 13 residues. The V and J ends lost 2 bases and 5 bases respectively, with 11 bases between them. The germline V gene has CDR1 SGHNT and CDR2 YYREEE (reference sequence). This CDR3 reads CASSFGNAHEQYF. Here the CDR3 DNA reads TGTGCCAGCAGCTTCGGGAACGCCCACGAGCAGTACTTC.

This clone was seen a single time. This chain joins TRBV24-1 and TRBJ1-5; 7 nucleotides match TRBD1. The CDR3 has 17 amino acids. Germline V gene sequence: CDR1 KGHDR, CDR2 SFDVKD. V lost 2 bases and J lost 2; bases outside the gene matches: 8. The CDR3 DNA reads as TGTGCCACCAGTGATTCCCGACAGGGTCATGGCAATCAGCCCCAGCATTTT. It codes for CATSDSRQGHGNQPQHF.

The rearrangement links TRBV5-1 to TRBJ2-3; 9 bases are a match to TRBD2. The germline gives CDR1 SGHRS, CDR2 YFSETQ. The CDR3 has 15 amino acids. V gave up 3 bases and J gave up 6 bases; unmatched junction bases: 8. CDR3 nucleotide sequence: TGCGCCAGCAGCTCGCGGGGGGGCCTATCCGATACGCAGTATTTT. Protein sequence: CASSSRGGLSDTQYF.

The chain combines TRBV15 with TRBJ1-2; TRBD1 agrees at 10 bases. V gave up 2 bases and J gave up 2 bases; unmatched junction bases: 8. There are 17 residues in the CDR3. Germline CDR1 is LNHNV and CDR2 is YYDKDF (reference sequence). The CDR3 sequence: CATSRQSLTGGNYGYTF. Here the CDR3 DNA reads TGTGCCACCAGCAGACAATCCCTGACAGGGGGCAACTATGGCTACACCTTC.

The chain combines TRBV9 with TRBJ2-7; TRBD1 agrees at 8 bases. From germline, CDR1 is SGDLS and CDR2 YYNGEE. V was clipped by 3 bases and J by 4 bases; unmatched bases: 0. The CDR3 is 12 residues long. CDR3 loop: CASSGQGYEQYF. For the CDR3, the DNA is TGTGCCAGCAGCGGACAGGGGTACGAGCAGTACTTC.

V usage is TRBV5-4 and J usage is TRBJ2-5; 8 nucleotides match TRBD1. Per germline, CDR1 SGHNT and CDR2 YYREEE (reference sequence). This CDR3 region has 14 residues. V lost 10 bases to trimming and J lost 5 bases; unmatched junction nucleotides: 13. The DNA of the CDR3 is TGTGCCGCGCACCCGACAGGGGAGAGGGAGACCCAGTACTTC. Protein sequence: CAAHPTGERETQYF.

This clone is a singleton in its sample. The rearrangement joins TRBV6-5 to TRBJ2-7; TRBD1 matches at 10 bases. This CDR3 has 15 amino acids. The V gene's germline CDR1 is MNHEY and CDR2 SVGAGI. J was trimmed by 5 bases and V by 4 bases; bases with no gene match: 8. The CDR3 DNA sequence: TGTGCCAGCAGTTTCACGGGACAGGGGCTCCACGAGCAGTACTTC. Its translation: CASSFTGQGLHEQYF.

This chain links TRBV7-8 with TRBJ1-5, with D possibly matching TRBD1 (5 bases). The CDR3 has 19 amino acids. V was trimmed by 5 bases and J by 2 bases, leaving 25 bases between them. Germline-derived CDR1 and CDR2 are SGHVS and FQNEAQ. In nucleotides, the CDR3 is TGTGCCAGCAGCCCCGAGGTGGGGCAAACCTGGAGCGGCAATCAGCCCCAGCATTTT. It codes for CASSPEVGQTWSGNQPQHF.

The V gene is TRBV10-3, the J gene TRBJ1-6, with 11 bases identical to TRBD1. The CDR3 contains 18 residues. CDR1 is ENHRY and CDR2 is SYGVKD in the germline V gene. J was trimmed by 7 bases and V by 3 bases; bases with no gene match: 11. The CDR3 bases are TGTGCCATCAGTGAACGGACAGGGGGCGCGACGGGCAATTCACCCCTCCACTTT. Amino acids: CAISERTGGATGNSPLHF.

The chain uses TRBV2 and TRBJ2-2, with 8 nucleotides matching TRBD1. J lost 4 bases, V lost 2 bases, and 9 bases had no gene match. The germline V gene encodes CDR1 SNHLY and CDR2 FYNNEI. The CDR3 spans 17 residues. The CDR3 region is CASSERARGQSTGELFF. CDR3 nucleotide sequence: TGTGCCAGCAGTGAAAGGGCCAGGGGGCAGAGCACCGGGGAGCTGTTTTTT.

The CDR3 DNA follows: TGTGCCAGCAACCCCGGGACAGGAGAGACCCAGTACTTC. Protein sequence: CASNPGTGETQYF. V is TRBV2 and J is TRBJ2-5; 8 bases map to TRBD1. Per the germline V gene, CDR1 is SNHLY and CDR2 is FYNNEI. CDR3 length equals 13 residues. V dropped 7 bases and J dropped 4; count of bases not matched to a gene: 5.

The chain has TRBV5-1 and TRBJ1-2; 7 bases agree with TRBD1. CDR3 size: 13 residues. V shed 4 bases and J 8 bases; nucleotides not matched to a gene: 8. Looked up from germline, CDR1 is SGHRS and CDR2 is YFSETQ. CDR3 loop: CASSLTGMRGYTF. CDR3 coding DNA: TGCGCCAGCAGCCTGACAGGGATGAGGGGCTACACCTTC.

In this sample, this clone turned up a few times. V usage is TRBV6-5 and J usage is TRBJ1-3, with no clear D. The CDR3 consists of 14 residues. V lost 5 bases and J 0 bases, leaving 8 bases between the germline ends. CDR1 and CDR2 (germline): MNHEY, SVGAGI. CDR3 region: CASSPLSSGNTIYF. Written as DNA, the CDR3 is TGTGCCAGCAGTCCGTTGAGCTCTGGAAACACCATATATTTT.

The chain employs TRBV2 and TRBJ1-3, with 8 bases identical to TRBD1. Trimming cost V 2 bases and J 3 bases; bases outside gene matches: 6. CDR3 size: 16 residues. Germline-derived CDR1 and CDR2 are SNHLY and FYNNEI. The CDR3 reads CASSEQGAVVGNTIYF. The CDR3, as DNA: TGTGCCAGCAGTGAACAGGGGGCGGTGGTTGGAAACACCATATATTTT.